This is a list of T cell receptor beta chains from one sample in a study of OX40 agonist ivuxolimab in advanced cancers. The assay was immunoSEQ multiplex PCR, and TCRdb's table has in-frame clones only and misses some. This sample has around 120,000 clones; roughly nine tenths occur once, and the top ten carry 0.55% to 0.7%. Source: CD4+ or CD8+ T cells sorted from blood, taken in a trial of the OX40 agonist ivuxolimab. All receptors come from an adult with an advanced solid tumor such as melanoma, head and neck, liver or kidney cancer. Each CDR3 is given with its conserved first and last residue. The order of the fields is V gene, clone size, CDR3 protein. Expanded clones are given a class, and other clones once, few, many or no size at all.

v_call: TRBV28; clone_size: NA; cdr3_aa: CASSSSGTGPINYGYTF
v_call: TRBV28; clone_size: NA; cdr3_aa: CASSGGQHSNQPQHF
v_call: TRBV14; clone_size: NA; cdr3_aa: CASSQWSGPTYEQYF
v_call: TRBV11-3; clone_size: NA; cdr3_aa: CASSPGLANEKLFF
v_call: TRBV28; clone_size: NA; cdr3_aa: CASSLGIPNTEAFF
v_call: TRBV25-1; clone_size: NA; cdr3_aa: CASTLGGTSGGVTFF
v_call: TRBV21-1; clone_size: NA; cdr3_aa: CASSPCFEDRTSTFHF
v_call: TRBV27; clone_size: NA; cdr3_aa: CASSHRLQETQYF
v_call: TRBV6-5; clone_size: once; cdr3_aa: CASARGGPEDIQYF
v_call: TRBV19; clone_size: NA; cdr3_aa: CASSFGTGNQPQHF
v_call: TRBV9; clone_size: NA; cdr3_aa: CASSVAPPGELFF
v_call: TRBV19; clone_size: once; cdr3_aa: CASSDGYNEQFF
v_call: TRBV19; clone_size: NA; cdr3_aa: CASSIVWLSRATNEQFF
v_call: TRBV7-9; clone_size: NA; cdr3_aa: CASSFRGNTDTQYF
v_call: TRBV2; clone_size: NA; cdr3_aa: CASPGPTNGNTIYF
v_call: TRBV14; clone_size: NA; cdr3_aa: CASSHYRDIGGNYGYTF
v_call: TRBV5-4; clone_size: once; cdr3_aa: CASSLDRFGTQYF
v_call: TRBV2; clone_size: NA; cdr3_aa: CASIAIPNTGELFF
v_call: TRBV7-9; clone_size: NA; cdr3_aa: CASSSIDRLAAEQFF
v_call: TRBV4-2; clone_size: NA; cdr3_aa: CASSQGTSGGGELFF
v_call: TRBV11-1; clone_size: once; cdr3_aa: CASSLGQGETYGYTF
v_call: TRBV11-2; clone_size: few; cdr3_aa: CASSLVRRYNEQFF
v_call: TRBV27; clone_size: NA; cdr3_aa: CASSPRDVTYEQYF
v_call: TRBV4-3; clone_size: NA; cdr3_aa: CASSQGEGRTEQFF
v_call: TRBV7-2; clone_size: NA; cdr3_aa: CASSLSGVNEQFF
v_call: TRBV7-9; clone_size: NA; cdr3_aa: CASSLDSYGYTF
v_call: TRBV5-4; clone_size: NA; cdr3_aa: CASSRRLAHNEQFF
v_call: TRBV6-5; clone_size: NA; cdr3_aa: CASGTGVHEQYF
v_call: TRBV19; clone_size: NA; cdr3_aa: CASSIGGQLSNQPQHF
v_call: TRBV20-1; clone_size: NA; cdr3_aa: CSADWGETQYF
v_call: TRBV19; clone_size: NA; cdr3_aa: CASTDRVNTEAFF
v_call: TRBV11-2; clone_size: once; cdr3_aa: CASSRELGTGAFF
v_call: TRBV30; clone_size: NA; cdr3_aa: CAWDPVGGAKTQYF
v_call: TRBV11-3; clone_size: NA; cdr3_aa: CASSLGLDRGQFF
v_call: TRBV21-1; clone_size: NA; cdr3_aa: CASSKVSCRETQYF